This TCR beta chain was recovered during a study of control samples from healthy donors and cancer patients. Libraries were prepared by immunoSEQ multiplex PCR; TCRdb keeps only in-frame clonotypes and omits some of them. The sample yields 130,000 or so clones, 80% to 95% seen once. Trimming stripped 2 bases from V and 8 bases from J, with 15 bases between. The V gene's germline CDR1 is MGHDK and CDR2 SYGVNS. There are 14 residues in the CDR3. The sequencing input was blood. The chain joins TRBV25-1 to TRBJ1-2, with D maybe TRBD1 (5 bases). The receptor was derived from a middle-aged man in good health. Here the CDR3 DNA reads TGTGCCAGCAGTGAACACAGGAACCTAGGGGGCTACACCTTC. The encoded protein is CASSEHRNLGGYTF.